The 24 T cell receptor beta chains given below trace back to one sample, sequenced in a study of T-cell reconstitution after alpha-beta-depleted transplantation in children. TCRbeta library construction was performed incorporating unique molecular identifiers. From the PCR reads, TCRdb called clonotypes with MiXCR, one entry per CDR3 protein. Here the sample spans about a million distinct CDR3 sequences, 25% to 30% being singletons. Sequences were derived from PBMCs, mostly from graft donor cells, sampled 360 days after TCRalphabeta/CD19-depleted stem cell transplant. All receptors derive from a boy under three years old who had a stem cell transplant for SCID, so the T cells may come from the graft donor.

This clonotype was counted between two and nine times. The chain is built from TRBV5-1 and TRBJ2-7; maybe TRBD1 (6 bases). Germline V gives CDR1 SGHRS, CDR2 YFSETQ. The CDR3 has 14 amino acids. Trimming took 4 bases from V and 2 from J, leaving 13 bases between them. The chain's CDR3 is CASSTPDSTYEQYF. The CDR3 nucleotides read TGCGCCAGCAGCACCCCGGACAGCACCTACGAGCAGTACTTC.

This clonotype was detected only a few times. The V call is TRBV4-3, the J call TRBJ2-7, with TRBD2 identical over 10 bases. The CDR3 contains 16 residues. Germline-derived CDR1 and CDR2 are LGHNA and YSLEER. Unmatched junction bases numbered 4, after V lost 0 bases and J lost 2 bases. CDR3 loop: CASSQDRTSGAYEQYF. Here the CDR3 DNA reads TGCGCCAGCAGCCAAGACAGGACTAGCGGTGCCTACGAGCAGTACTTC.

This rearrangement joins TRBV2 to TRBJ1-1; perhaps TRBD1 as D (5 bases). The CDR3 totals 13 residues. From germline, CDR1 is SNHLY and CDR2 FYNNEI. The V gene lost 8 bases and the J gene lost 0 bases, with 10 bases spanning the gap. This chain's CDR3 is CASLQGMNTEAFF. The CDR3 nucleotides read TGTGCCAGCCTTCAGGGAATGAACACTGAAGCTTTCTTT.

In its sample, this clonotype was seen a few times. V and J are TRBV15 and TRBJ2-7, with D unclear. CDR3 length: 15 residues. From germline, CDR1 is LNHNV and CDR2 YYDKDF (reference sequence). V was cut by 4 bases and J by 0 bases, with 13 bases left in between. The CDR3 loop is CATSTPLGLSYEQYF. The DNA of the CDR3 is TGTGCCACCAGCACCCCTCTGGGTCTCTCCTACGAGCAGTACTTC.

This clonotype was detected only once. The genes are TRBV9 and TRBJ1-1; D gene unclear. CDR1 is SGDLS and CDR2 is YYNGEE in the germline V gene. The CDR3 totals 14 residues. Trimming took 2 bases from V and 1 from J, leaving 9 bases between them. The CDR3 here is CASSVFIENTEAFF. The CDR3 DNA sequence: TGTGCCAGCAGCGTTTTTATCGAGAACACTGAAGCTTTCTTT.

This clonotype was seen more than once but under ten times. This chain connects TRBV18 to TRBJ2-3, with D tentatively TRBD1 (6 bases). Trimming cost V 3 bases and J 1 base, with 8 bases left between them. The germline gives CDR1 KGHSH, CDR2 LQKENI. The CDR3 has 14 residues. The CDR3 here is CASSPRQGTDTQYF. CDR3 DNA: TGTGCCAGCTCACCCCGACAGGGCACAGATACGCAGTATTTT. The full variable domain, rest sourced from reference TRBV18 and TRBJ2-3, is NAGVMQNPRHLVRRRGQEARLRCSPMKGHSHVYWYRQLPEEGLKFMVYLQKENIIDESGMPKERFSAEFPKEGPSILRIQQVVRGDSAAYFCASSPRQGTDTQYFGPGTRLTVL.

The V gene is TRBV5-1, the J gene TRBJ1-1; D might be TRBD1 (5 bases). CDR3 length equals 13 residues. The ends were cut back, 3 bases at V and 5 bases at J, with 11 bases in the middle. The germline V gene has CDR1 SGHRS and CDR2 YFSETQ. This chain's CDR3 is CASSYRGETEAFF. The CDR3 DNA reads TGCGCCAGCAGCTATCGGGGGGAGACTGAAGCTTTCTTT.

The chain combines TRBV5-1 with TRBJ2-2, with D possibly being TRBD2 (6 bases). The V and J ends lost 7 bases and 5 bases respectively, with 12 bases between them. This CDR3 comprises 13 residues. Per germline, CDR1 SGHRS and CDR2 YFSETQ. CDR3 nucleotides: TGCGCCAGCGAGCGGGTAGGAACCGGGGAGCTGTTTTTT. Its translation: CASERVGTGELFF.

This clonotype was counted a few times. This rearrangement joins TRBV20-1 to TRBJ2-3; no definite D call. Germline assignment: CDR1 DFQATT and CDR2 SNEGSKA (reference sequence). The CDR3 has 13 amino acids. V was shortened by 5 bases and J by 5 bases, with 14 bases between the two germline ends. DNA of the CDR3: TGCAGTGCTGGTGTACAGAGACTAGATACGCAGTATTTT. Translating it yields CSAGVQRLDTQYF.

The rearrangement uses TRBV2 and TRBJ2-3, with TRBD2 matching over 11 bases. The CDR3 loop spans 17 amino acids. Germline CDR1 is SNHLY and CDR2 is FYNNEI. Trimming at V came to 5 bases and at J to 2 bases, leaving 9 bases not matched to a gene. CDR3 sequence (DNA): TGTGCCAGCAGTCTCCCCGGGACTAGCGGACCCACAGATACGCAGTATTTT. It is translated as CASSLPGTSGPTDTQYF.

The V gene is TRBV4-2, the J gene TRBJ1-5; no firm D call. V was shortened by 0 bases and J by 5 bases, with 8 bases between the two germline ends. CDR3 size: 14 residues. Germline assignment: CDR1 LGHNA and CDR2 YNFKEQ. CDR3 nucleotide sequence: TGTGCCAGCAGCCAAGAATTGTGGGATCAGCCCCAGCATTTT. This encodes CASSQELWDQPQHF.

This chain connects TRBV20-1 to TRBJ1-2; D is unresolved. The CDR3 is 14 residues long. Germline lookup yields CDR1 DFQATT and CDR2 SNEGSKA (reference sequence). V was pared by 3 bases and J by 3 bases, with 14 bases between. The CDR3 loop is CSARPRGWDYGYTF. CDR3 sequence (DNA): TGCAGTGCTAGGCCCCGGGGATGGGACTATGGCTACACCTTC.

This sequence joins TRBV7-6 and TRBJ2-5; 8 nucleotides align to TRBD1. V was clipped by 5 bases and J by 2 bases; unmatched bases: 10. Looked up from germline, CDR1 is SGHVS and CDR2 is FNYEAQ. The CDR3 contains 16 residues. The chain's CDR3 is CASSIGPGTGQETQYF. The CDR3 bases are TGTGCCAGCAGCATCGGCCCCGGGACAGGACAAGAGACCCAGTACTTC.

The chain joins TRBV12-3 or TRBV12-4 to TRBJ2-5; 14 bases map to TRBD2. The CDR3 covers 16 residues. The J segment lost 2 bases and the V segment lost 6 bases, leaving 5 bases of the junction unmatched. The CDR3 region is CASSPTSGGAQETQYF. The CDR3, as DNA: TGTGCCAGCAGCCCGACTAGCGGGGGGGCGCAAGAGACCCAGTACTTC.

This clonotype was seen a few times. The CDR3 nucleotides are TGTGCCAGCAGCTTAGGCGGGGGCCCGATCTATGGCTACACCTTC. Amino acids: CASSLGGGPIYGYTF. The chain carries TRBV7-2 and TRBJ1-2, with D tentatively TRBD1 (6 bases). The germline gives CDR1 SGHTA, CDR2 FQGNSA. The CDR3 extends over 15 amino acids. Trimming cost V 1 base and J 4 bases, with 13 bases left between them.

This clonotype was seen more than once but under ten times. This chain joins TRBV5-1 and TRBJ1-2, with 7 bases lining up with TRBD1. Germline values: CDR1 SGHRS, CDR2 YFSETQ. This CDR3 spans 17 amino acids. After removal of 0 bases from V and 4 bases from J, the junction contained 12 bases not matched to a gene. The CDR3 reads CASSLAPATGQVYGYTF. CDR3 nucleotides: TGCGCCAGCAGCTTGGCCCCGGCGACAGGGCAGGTCTATGGCTACACCTTC.

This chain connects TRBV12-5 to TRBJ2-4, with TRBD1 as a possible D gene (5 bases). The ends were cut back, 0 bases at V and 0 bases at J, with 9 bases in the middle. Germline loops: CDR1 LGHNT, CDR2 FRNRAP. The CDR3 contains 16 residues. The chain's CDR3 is CASGLVLGQAKNIQYF. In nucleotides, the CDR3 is TGTGCTAGTGGTTTGGTACTGGGGCAAGCCAAAAACATTCAGTACTTC.

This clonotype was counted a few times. The CDR3 reads CASSLQAEQFF. The CDR3 nucleotides are TGTGCCAGCAGCCTCCAGGCTGAGCAGTTCTTC. V usage is TRBV5-8 and J usage is TRBJ2-1; D is unresolved. The CDR3 covers 11 residues. The germline CDR1 and CDR2 sequences are SGHTS and YDEGEE. Trimming stripped 4 bases from V and 9 bases from J, with 8 bases between.

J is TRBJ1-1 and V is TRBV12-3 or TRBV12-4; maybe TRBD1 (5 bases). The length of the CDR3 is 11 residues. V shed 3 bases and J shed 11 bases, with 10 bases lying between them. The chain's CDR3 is CASSFGGSAFF. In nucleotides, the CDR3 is TGTGCCAGCAGTTTTGGGGGGTCGGCTTTCTTT.

The CDR3 loop is CATRGDSVTQYF. The CDR3, as DNA: TGTGCCACCAGGGGGGATTCGGTTACGCAGTATTTT. The rearrangement links TRBV24-1 to TRBJ2-3, with D perhaps assigned TRBD1 or TRBD2 (5 bases each). Looked up from germline, CDR1 is KGHDR and CDR2 is SFDVKD. V was cut by 7 bases and J by 8 bases, with 12 bases left in between. The CDR3 has 12 amino acids.

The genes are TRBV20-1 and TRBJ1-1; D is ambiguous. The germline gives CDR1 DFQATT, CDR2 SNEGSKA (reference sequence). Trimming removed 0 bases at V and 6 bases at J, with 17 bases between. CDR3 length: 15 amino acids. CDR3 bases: TGCAGTGCTAGAGATATGCCTAGTCCGGCATCTGAAGCTTTCTTT. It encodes CSARDMPSPASEAFF.

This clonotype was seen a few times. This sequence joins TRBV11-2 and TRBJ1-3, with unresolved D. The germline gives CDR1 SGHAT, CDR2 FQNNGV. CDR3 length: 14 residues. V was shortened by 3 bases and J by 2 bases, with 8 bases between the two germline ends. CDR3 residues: CASSLGSAGNTIYF. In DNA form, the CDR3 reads TGTGCCAGCAGCTTGGGGAGTGCTGGAAACACCATATATTTT.

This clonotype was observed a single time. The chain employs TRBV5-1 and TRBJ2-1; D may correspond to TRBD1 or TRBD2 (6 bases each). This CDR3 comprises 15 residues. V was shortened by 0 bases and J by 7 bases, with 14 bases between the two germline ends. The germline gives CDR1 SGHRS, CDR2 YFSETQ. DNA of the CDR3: TGCGCCAGCAGCTTGGGCCGGGGGCGAGAAAATGAGCAGTTCTTC. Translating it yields CASSLGRGRENEQFF.

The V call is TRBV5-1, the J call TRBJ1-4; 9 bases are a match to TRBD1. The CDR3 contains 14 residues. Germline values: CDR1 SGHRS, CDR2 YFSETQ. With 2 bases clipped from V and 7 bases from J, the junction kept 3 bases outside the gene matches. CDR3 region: CASSLTGGSEKLFF. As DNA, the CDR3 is TGCGCCAGCAGCTTAACAGGGGGCAGTGAAAAACTGTTTTTT.